This T cell receptor (beta chain) appears in the sequencing data of a study of shared clonotypes between healthy human individuals. Study findings and constraints: As a rule, naive subsets had a larger estimated richness than memory subsets.

Sequencing used immunoSEQ multiplex PCR; TCRdb keeps in-frame clones, though not all of them. The data contain some 500,000 clones, roughly 95% of them seen just once; the ten biggest clones take up about 0.067%. On this clone itself: Its specificity is not known.

The TCR comes from a woman aged 25-40 years in good health. The sequencing input was naive CD4+ T cells sorted from blood. The subset is: CD45RA+ positively selected.

The CDR3 DNA reads as TGTGCCAGCGGACTAGCGGGGCATAGCACAGATACGCAGTATTTT. Translating gives CASGLAGHSTDTQYF. The V call is TRBV9, the J call TRBJ2-3; 12 bases are a match to TRBD2. Germline V CDR1 and CDR2: SGDLS, YYNGEE. Trimming at V came to 7 bases and at J to 0 bases, leaving 3 bases not matched to a gene. The CDR3 is made up of 15 amino acids.